The text below deals with one T cell receptor beta chain. The antigen remains undetermined. This entry comes from a study of neoadjuvant nivolumab and ipilimumab in lung cancer. Overall study: The combination arm added day-1 ipilimumab 1 mg/kg to nivolumab 3 mg/kg on days 1, 15, 29.

Clones were sequenced by immunoSEQ multiplex PCR, and TCRdb holds only the in-frame ones, with some missing. The profile shows approximately 17,000 clones, 76% of them singletons. Germline CDR1 SEHNR, CDR2 FQNEAQ (reference sequence). The CDR3 loop spans 12 amino acids. V gave up 6 bases and J gave up 4 bases, with 8 bases separating them. Study-wide results and limits: TCR clonality did not significantly correlate with pathologic tumor regression. Compared with tumor-adjacent uninvolved lung, resected tumors showed greater richness and clonality. Only two of four nivolumab-treated tumors gained richness and clonality by surgery.

The starting material was tumor tissue, obtained after neoadjuvant nivolumab, alone or with ipilimumab, at or shortly before surgery. The gene calls are TRBV7-9 and TRBJ2-3, with a tentative D call TRBD2 (5 bases). This TCR came from an adult with non-small cell lung cancer. In DNA form, the CDR3 reads TGTGCCAGCAGTCCACTAGCAGATACGCAGTATTTT. Its protein product is CASSPLADTQYF. Using reference TRBV7-9 and TRBJ2-3 for the parts outside the CDR3, the full variable domain is DTGVSQNPRHKITKRGQNVTFRCDPISEHNRLYWYRQTLGQGPEFLTYFQNEAQLEKSRLLSDRFSAERPKGSFSTLEIQRTEQGDSAMYLCASSPLADTQYFGPGTRLTVL.